The 3 T cell receptor beta chains below all came from one sample that was sequenced in a study of Graves' ophthalmopathy and Graves' hyperthyroidism. Amplification from RNA transcripts yielded the TCR beta CDR3 regions. First-round RT-PCR used HTBI primers; second-round multiplex PCR followed. MiXCR, applied by TCRdb to the multiplex PCR reads, yields one record per CDR3 protein. Here the sample spans a few hundred thousand distinct CDR3 sequences, around 21% being singletons. The sample taken for sequencing was peripheral blood. The receptors originated from a woman aged 18-29 years with stable Graves' hyperthyroidism.

This clonotype was picked up many times. V gene TRBV24-1 combines with J gene TRBJ2-4; 8 bases are shared with TRBD1. This CDR3 is 13 amino acids long. The V gene end was trimmed by 5 bases and the J gene end by 8 bases; junction bases not matched to a gene: 4. Germline values: CDR1 KGHDR, CDR2 SFDVKD. The CDR3 bases are TGTGCCACCAGTGCGGACAGGGTGGACATTCAGTACTTC. This gives the protein CATSADRVDIQYF.

This clonotype was counted a few times. The genes are TRBV5-1 and TRBJ2-5, with 11 nucleotides matching TRBD1. Germline trimming cut 3 bases from V and 5 bases from J; bases unmatched to any gene: 9. Per germline, CDR1 SGHRS and CDR2 YFSETQ. The CDR3 sequence is 16 residues long. CDR3: CASSSDRGRPGETQYF. The CDR3 nucleotides read TGCGCCAGCAGCTCGGACAGGGGGCGCCCCGGGGAGACCCAGTACTTC.

The sample holds many counts of this clonotype. This chain links TRBV29-1 with TRBJ2-7, with TRBD2 as a possible D gene (7 bases). The CDR3 sequence is 13 residues long. In germline, CDR1 is SQVTM, CDR2 ANQGSEA. Trimming pared 6 bases from V and 7 bases from J, leaving 19 bases between. The CDR3 here is CSVQGGSIGEQYF. CDR3 nucleotides: TGCAGCGTACAGGGCGGGAGTATCGGAGAGCAGTACTTC.